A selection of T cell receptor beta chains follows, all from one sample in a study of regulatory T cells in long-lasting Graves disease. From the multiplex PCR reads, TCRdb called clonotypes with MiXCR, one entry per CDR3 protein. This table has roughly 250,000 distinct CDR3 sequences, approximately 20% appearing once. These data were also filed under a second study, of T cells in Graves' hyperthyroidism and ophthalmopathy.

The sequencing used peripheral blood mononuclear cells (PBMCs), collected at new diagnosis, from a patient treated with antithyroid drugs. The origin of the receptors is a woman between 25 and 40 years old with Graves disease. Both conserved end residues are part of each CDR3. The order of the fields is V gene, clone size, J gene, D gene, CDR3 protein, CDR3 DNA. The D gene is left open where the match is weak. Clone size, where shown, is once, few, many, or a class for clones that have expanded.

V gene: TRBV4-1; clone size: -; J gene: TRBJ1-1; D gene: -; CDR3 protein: CASINLKVGRGGTEAFF; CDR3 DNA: TGCGCCAGCATTAACTTAAAGGTGGGCAGGGGTGGAACTGAAGCTTTCTTT
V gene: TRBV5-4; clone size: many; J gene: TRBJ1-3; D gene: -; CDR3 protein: CASSLLGVGNTIYF; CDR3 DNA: TGTGCCAGCAGCCTATTGGGCGTCGGAAACACCATATATTTT
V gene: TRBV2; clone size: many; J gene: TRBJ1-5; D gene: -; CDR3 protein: CASHDTSNQPQHF; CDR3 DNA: TGTGCCAGCCACGACACTAGCAATCAGCCCCAGCATTTT
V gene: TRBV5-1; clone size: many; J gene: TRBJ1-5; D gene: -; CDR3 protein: CASSFGAGDNQPQHF; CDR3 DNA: TGCGCCAGCAGCTTTGGGGCAGGGGACAATCAGCCCCAGCATTTT
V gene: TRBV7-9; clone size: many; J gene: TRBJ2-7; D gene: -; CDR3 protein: CASSSEALNRENEQYF; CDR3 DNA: TGTGCCAGCAGCTCAGAGGCTCTTAACAGGGAGAACGAGCAGTACTTC
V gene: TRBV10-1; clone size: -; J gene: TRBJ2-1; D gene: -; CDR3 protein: CASSVGREGSYEQFF; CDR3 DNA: TGCGCCAGCAGTGTCGGCAGGGAAGGTAGTTATGAGCAGTTCTTC
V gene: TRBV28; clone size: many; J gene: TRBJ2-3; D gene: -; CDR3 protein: CASSLWGSRNTQYF; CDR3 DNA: TGTGCCAGCAGTTTATGGGGTAGCCGGAATACGCAGTATTTT
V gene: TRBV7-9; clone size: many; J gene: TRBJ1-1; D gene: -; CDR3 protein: CASSFEVNTEAFF; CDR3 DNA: TGTGCCAGCAGCTTCGAGGTGAACACTGAAGCTTTCTTT
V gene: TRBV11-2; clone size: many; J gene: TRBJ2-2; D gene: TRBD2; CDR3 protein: CASGRTMGGGTGELFF; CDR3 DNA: TGTGCCAGCGGCCGCACCATGGGCGGGGGGACCGGGGAGCTGTTTTTT
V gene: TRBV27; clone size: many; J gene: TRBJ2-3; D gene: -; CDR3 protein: CASSPHPDGDTQYF; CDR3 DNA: TGTGCCAGCAGTCCCCATCCGGATGGGGATACGCAGTATTTT
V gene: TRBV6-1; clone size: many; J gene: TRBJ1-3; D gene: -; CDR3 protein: CASSRQATLISGNTIYF; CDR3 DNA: TGTGCCAGCAGTAGACAGGCCACCTTGATCTCTGGAAACACCATATATTTT
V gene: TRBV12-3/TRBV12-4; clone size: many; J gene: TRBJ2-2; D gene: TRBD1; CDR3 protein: CASRDRVTGELFF; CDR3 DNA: TGTGCCAGCAGAGACAGGGTCACCGGGGAGCTGTTTTTT
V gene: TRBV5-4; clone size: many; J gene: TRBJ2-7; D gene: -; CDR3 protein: CASSLPGVNSYEQYF; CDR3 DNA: TGTGCCAGCAGCTTGCCCGGGGTAAACTCCTACGAGCAGTACTTC
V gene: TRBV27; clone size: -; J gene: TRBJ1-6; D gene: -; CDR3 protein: CASRPWGSPLHF; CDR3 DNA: TGTGCCAGCCGCCCATGGGGGTCACCCCTCCACTTT
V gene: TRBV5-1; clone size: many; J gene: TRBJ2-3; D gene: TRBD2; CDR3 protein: CASRASGGSTDTQYF; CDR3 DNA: TGCGCCAGCAGGGCAAGCGGGGGTAGCACAGATACGCAGTATTTT
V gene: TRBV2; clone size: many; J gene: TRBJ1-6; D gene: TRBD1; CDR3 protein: CASTRRDRSYNSPLHF; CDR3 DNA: TGTGCCAGCACCCGAAGGGACAGGTCCTATAATTCACCCCTCCACTTT
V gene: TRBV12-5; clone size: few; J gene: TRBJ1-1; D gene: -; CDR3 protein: CASGARGGTEAFF; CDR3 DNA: TGTGCTAGTGGGGCCAGGGGTGGCACTGAAGCTTTCTTT
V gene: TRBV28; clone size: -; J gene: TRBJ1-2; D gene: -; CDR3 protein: CASSSGTVGYGYTF; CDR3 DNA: TGTGCCAGCAGCTCCGGGACCGTCGGCTATGGCTACACCTTC
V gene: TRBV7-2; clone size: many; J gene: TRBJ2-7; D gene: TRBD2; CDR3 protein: CASSRRGSGGGSSYEQYF; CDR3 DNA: TGTGCCAGCAGCCGCCGGGGTAGCGGGGGGGGGAGCTCCTACGAGCAGTACTTC
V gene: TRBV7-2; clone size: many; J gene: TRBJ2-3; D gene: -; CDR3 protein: CASSLDELAASTDTQYF; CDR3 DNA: TGTGCCAGCAGCTTAGACGAACTAGCAGCTAGCACAGATACGCAGTATTTT
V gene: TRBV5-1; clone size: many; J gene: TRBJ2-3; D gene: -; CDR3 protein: CASSTGSRDTQYF; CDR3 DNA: TGCGCCAGCAGCACCGGGAGCCGAGATACGCAGTATTTT
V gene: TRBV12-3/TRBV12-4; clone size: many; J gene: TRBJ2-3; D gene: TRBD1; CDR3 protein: CASSSQGVGTDTQYF; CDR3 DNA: TGTGCCAGCAGTTCCCAGGGGGTTGGGACAGATACGCAGTATTTT
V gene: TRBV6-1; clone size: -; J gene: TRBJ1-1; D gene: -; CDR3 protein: CASRTWDSLNTEAFF; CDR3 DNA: TGTGCCAGCAGAACCTGGGACTCCCTGAACACTGAAGCTTTCTTT
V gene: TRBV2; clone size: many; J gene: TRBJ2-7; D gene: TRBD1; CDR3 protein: CASSEGQGVHEQYF; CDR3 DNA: TGTGCCAGCAGTGAAGGACAGGGGGTCCACGAGCAGTACTTC
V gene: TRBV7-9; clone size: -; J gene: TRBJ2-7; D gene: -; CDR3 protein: CASSSIGGSYEQYF; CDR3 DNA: TGTGCCAGCAGCTCCATAGGAGGGTCCTACGAGCAGTACTTC
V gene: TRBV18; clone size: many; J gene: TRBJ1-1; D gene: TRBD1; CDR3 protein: CASSPAMGQGTEAFF; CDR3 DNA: TGTGCCAGCTCACCGGCGATGGGACAGGGCACTGAAGCTTTCTTT
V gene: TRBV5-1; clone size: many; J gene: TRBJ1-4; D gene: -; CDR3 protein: CASSPRLDEKLFF; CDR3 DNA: TGCGCCAGCAGCCCCCGGTTGGACGAAAAACTGTTTTTT
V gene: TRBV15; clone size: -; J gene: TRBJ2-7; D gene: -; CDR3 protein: CATSRDDWGVTYEQYF; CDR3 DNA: TGTGCCACCAGCAGAGATGACTGGGGCGTCACCTACGAGCAGTACTTC
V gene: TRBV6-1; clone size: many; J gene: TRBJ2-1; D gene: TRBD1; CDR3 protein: CASSRTGMNEQFF; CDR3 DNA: TGTGCCAGCAGCCGGACAGGGATGAATGAGCAGTTCTTC
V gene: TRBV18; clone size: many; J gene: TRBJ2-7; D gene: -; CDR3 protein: CASSPGGQQRGQYF; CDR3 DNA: TGTGCCAGCTCACCTGGGGGGCAACAGCGAGGGCAGTACTTC
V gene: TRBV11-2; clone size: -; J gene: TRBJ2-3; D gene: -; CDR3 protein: CASSRRTNTDTQYF; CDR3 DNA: TGTGCCAGCAGCCGACGGACTAACACAGATACGCAGTATTTT
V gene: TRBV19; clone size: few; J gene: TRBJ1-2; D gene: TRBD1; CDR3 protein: CATDHQGGPNYGYTF; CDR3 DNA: TGTGCCACCGATCACCAGGGGGGTCCTAACTATGGCTACACCTTC
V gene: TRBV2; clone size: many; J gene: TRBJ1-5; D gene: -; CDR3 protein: CASSELGQSNQPQHF; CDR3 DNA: TGTGCCAGCAGTGAACTTGGTCAGTCCAATCAGCCCCAGCATTTT
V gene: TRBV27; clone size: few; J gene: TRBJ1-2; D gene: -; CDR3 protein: CASSPRGPYGYTF; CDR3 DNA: TGTGCCAGCAGTCCCCGGGGCCCCTATGGCTACACCTTC
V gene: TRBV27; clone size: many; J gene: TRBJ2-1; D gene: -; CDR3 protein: CASSLSGSFPYNEQFF; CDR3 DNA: TGTGCCAGCAGTTTATCAGGTAGTTTCCCCTACAATGAGCAGTTCTTC
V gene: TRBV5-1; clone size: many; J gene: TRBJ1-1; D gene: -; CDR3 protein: CASRLRQADTEAFF; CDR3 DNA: TGCGCCAGCAGACTTCGACAGGCGGACACTGAAGCTTTCTTT
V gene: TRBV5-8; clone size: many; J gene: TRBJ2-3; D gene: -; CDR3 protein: CASSPEWVTDTQYF; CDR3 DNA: TGTGCCAGCAGCCCAGAGTGGGTCACAGATACGCAGTATTTT
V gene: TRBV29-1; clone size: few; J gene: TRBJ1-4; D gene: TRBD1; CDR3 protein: CSVETGSDEKLFF; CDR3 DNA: TGCAGCGTTGAGACAGGGTCAGATGAAAAACTGTTTTTT
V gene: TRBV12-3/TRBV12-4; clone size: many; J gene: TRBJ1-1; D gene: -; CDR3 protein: CASSLTFRVFDTEAFF; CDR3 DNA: TGTGCCAGCAGTCTAACTTTCAGGGTGTTTGACACTGAAGCTTTCTTT
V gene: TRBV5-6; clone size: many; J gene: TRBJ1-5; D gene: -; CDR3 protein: CASSGSNQPQHF; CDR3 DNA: TGTGCCAGCAGCGGGAGCAATCAGCCCCAGCATTTT
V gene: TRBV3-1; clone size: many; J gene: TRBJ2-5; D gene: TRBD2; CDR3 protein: CATDGTSLGETQYF; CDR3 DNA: TGTGCCACCGACGGGACTAGTCTTGGGGAGACCCAGTACTTC
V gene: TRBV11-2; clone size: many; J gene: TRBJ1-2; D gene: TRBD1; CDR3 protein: CASSLVGTGDGYTF; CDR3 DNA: TGTGCCAGCAGCTTAGTGGGGACAGGGGATGGCTACACCTTC
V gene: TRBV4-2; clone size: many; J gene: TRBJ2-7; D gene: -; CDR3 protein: CASSQDRQGLYF; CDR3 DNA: TGTGCCAGCAGCCAAGACCGGCAGGGGCTGTACTTC
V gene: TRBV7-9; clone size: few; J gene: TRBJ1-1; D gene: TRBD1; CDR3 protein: CASSLETGFTEAFF; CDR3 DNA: TGTGCCAGCAGCTTAGAGACAGGGTTCACTGAAGCTTTCTTT
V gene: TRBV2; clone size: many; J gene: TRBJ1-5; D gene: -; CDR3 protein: CAPRVPQHF; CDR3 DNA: TGTGCCCCTCGGGTGCCCCAGCATTTT
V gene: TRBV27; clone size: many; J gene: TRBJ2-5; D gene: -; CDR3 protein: CASSPAGVAETQYF; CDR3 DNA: TGTGCCAGCAGCCCAGCAGGGGTCGCGGAGACCCAGTACTTC
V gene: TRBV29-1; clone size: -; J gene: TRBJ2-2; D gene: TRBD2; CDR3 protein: CSVQRGVNTGELFF; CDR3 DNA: TGCAGCGTTCAGCGGGGTGTGAACACCGGGGAGCTGTTTTTT
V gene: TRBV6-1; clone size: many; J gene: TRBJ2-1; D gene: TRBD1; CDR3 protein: CASSDRDRGRNEQFF; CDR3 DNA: TGTGCCAGCAGTGACCGGGACAGGGGGCGGAATGAGCAGTTCTTC
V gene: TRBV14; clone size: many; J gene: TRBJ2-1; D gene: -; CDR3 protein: CASSRGVDEQFF; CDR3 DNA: TGTGCCAGCAGCAGAGGGGTGGATGAGCAGTTCTTC
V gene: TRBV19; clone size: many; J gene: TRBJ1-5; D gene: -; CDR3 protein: CASSPPAYSNQPQHF; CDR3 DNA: TGTGCCAGTAGTCCTCCTGCGTATAGCAATCAGCCCCAGCATTTT
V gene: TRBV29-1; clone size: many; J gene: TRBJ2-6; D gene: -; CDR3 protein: CSVEEWVPGANVLTF; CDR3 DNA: TGCAGCGTTGAAGAGTGGGTGCCCGGGGCCAACGTCCTGACTTTC
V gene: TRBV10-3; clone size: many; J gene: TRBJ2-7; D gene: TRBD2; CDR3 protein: CATGTSGSSYEQYF; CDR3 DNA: TGTGCCACGGGGACTAGCGGGAGCTCCTACGAGCAGTACTTC
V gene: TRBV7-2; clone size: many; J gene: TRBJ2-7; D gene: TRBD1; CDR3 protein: CASSSPRDRVTYEQYF; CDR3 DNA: TGTGCCAGCAGCTCCCCAAGGGACAGGGTAACCTACGAGCAGTACTTC
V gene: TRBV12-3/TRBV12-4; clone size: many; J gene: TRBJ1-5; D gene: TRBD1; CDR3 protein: CASSLGQGGFRQPQHF; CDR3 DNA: TGTGCCAGCAGCCTCGGACAGGGAGGGTTCCGCCAGCCCCAGCATTTT